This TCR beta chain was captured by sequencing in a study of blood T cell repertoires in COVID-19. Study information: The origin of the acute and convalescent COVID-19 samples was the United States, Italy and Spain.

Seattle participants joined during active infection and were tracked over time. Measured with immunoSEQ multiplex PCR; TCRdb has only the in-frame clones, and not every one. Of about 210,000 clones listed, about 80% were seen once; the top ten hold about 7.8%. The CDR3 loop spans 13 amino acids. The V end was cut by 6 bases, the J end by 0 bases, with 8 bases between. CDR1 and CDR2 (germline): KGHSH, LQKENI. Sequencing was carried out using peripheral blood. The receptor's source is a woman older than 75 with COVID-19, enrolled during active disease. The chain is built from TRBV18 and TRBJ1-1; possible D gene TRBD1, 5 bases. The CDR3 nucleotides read TGTGCCAGCTCTCGACAGCTGAACACTGAAGCTTTCTTT. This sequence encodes CASSRQLNTEAFF.